This T cell receptor beta chain originates from a study of blood T cell repertoires in COVID-19. The overall study: Collection of acute and convalescent COVID-19 samples took place in the United States, Italy and Spain. From T cells, B-cell-depleted T cells, or PBMCs came the material, which was cDNA or gDNA.

Germline V gene lookup returns CDR1 LNHDA and CDR2 SQIVND (reference sequence). The CDR3 spans 13 residues. Deletions cut 8 bases from V and 5 bases from J, with 14 bases between. Generated by immunoSEQ multiplex PCR, the TCRdb table keeps only in-frame clones and is missing some. The sample has just over 650,000 clones, 85% to 90% seen once. The genes are TRBV19 and TRBJ2-3, with a weak D call TRBD1 (5 bases). This TCR derives from a woman aged 18-29 years with acute or convalescent COVID-19. The sequenced sample was peripheral blood. CDR3 in DNA: TGTGCCAGTTCAGGCAGGGCGGTAGATACGCAGTATTTT. This translates into CASSGRAVDTQYF.